These 10 T cell receptor beta chains share one sample of origin, sequenced in a study of OX40 agonist ivuxolimab in advanced cancers. Sequencing used immunoSEQ multiplex PCR; TCRdb keeps in-frame clones, though not all of them. The sample has 15,000 to 20,000 clones, around 90% seen once. The sample was CD4+ or CD8+ T cells sorted from blood, taken in a trial of the OX40 agonist ivuxolimab. The receptors derive from an adult with an advanced solid tumor such as melanoma, head and neck, liver or kidney cancer.

J is TRBJ2-1 and V is TRBV7-8, with 8 bases that match TRBD2. The CDR3 covers 17 residues. Germline-derived CDR1 and CDR2 are SGHVS and FQNEAQ. V trimming: 2 bases; J trimming: 2 bases; junction bases outside the gene matches: 8. The CDR3 is CASSLRDREGPYNEQFF. The CDR3 DNA follows: TGTGCCAGCAGCTTACGGGATCGGGAGGGCCCCTACAATGAGCAGTTCTTC.

The rearrangement uses TRBV19 and TRBJ2-1; D is ambiguous. The germline CDR1 and CDR2 sequences are LNHDA and SQIVND (reference sequence). V dropped 1 base and J dropped 7 bases, with 5 bases sitting between them. The length of the CDR3 is 12 residues. This CDR3 reads CASSIGWNEQFF. The CDR3 coding sequence is TGTGCCAGTAGTATAGGGTGGAATGAGCAGTTCTTC.

This chain links TRBV5-1 with TRBJ2-7, with TRBD2 as a possible D gene (5 bases). Germline V gives CDR1 SGHRS, CDR2 YFSETQ. V lost 2 bases, J lost 3 bases, and 12 bases lay in between. This CDR3 contains 14 residues. Here the CDR3 reads CASSFLPEGYEQYF. Here the CDR3 DNA reads TGCGCCAGCAGCTTCTTGCCAGAGGGCTACGAGCAGTACTTC.

Only one count was recorded for this clone. The DNA of the CDR3 is TGCAGCGCAACCGGGGACAGTAACTACGAGCAGTACTTC. Translation: CSATGDSNYEQYF. The chain combines TRBV29-1 with TRBJ2-7; 7 bases line up with TRBD1. CDR1 and CDR2 (germline): SQVTM, ANQGSEA. With V trimmed by 7 bases and J by 3 bases, 9 bases remained unmatched. The CDR3 runs to 13 residues.

Regarding this clone: The sample has other DNA sequences that encode this CDR3 too. This rearrangement joins TRBV7-9 to TRBJ2-5; D might be TRBD1 (5 bases). Looked up from germline, CDR1 is SEHNR and CDR2 is FQNEAQ (reference sequence). The CDR3 is made up of 14 amino acids. The ends were cut back, 2 bases at V and 1 base at J, with 8 bases in the middle. Here the CDR3 reads CASSLLQVQETQYF. CDR3 in DNA: TGTGCCAGCAGCTTACTACAGGTCCAAGAGACCCAGTACTTC.

This rearrangement joins TRBV4-2 to TRBJ1-3; 8 bases are a match to TRBD1. Germline assignment: CDR1 LGHNA and CDR2 YNFKEQ. V lost 4 bases, J lost 3 bases, and 5 bases stayed unmatched. The CDR3 runs 15 residues. The CDR3: CASSPRGQIGNTIYF. The CDR3 region has the DNA TGTGCCAGCAGCCCCAGGGGGCAGATTGGAAACACCATATATTTT.

The V gene is TRBV13, the J gene TRBJ2-3; 8 nucleotides match TRBD2. Trimming at V came to 0 bases and at J to 8 bases, leaving 10 bases not matched to a gene. The CDR3 sequence is 16 residues long. Looked up from germline, CDR1 is PRHDT and CDR2 is FYEKMQ (reference sequence). The CDR3 protein is CASSLGAPSGSSTQYF. The CDR3 DNA follows: TGTGCCAGCAGCTTAGGGGCGCCTAGCGGGTCTTCTACGCAGTATTTT.

This chain connects TRBV19 to TRBJ2-2, with D possibly being TRBD1 (6 bases). CDR3 size: 14 residues. The V gene's germline CDR1 is LNHDA and CDR2 SQIVND (reference sequence). V dropped 5 bases and J dropped 3 bases, with 10 bases sitting between them. The DNA of the CDR3 is TGTGCCAGTAGTTGGCAGGGGTACACCGGGGAGCTGTTTTTT. Protein sequence: CASSWQGYTGELFF.

V usage is TRBV28 and J usage is TRBJ2-5; D is possibly TRBD2 (5 bases). The CDR3 totals 14 residues. The V end was cut by 6 bases, the J end by 1 base, with 12 bases between. Germline V gene sequence: CDR1 MDHEN, CDR2 SYDVKM. The CDR3 bases are TGTGCCAGCAGCCGTGCGGGCAGCCAAGAGACCCAGTACTTC. Translated, it gives CASSRAGSQETQYF.

The rearrangement uses TRBV27 and TRBJ2-7; 11 bases fit TRBD1. Germline V gene lookup returns CDR1 MNHEY and CDR2 SMNVEV (reference sequence). V trimming: 2 bases; J trimming: 2 bases; junction bases outside the gene matches: 2. The CDR3 sequence is 15 residues long. CDR3 nucleotides: TGTGCCAGCAGTTTAGGGACAGGGGGGCCCTACGAGCAGTACTTC. Protein sequence: CASSLGTGGPYEQYF.